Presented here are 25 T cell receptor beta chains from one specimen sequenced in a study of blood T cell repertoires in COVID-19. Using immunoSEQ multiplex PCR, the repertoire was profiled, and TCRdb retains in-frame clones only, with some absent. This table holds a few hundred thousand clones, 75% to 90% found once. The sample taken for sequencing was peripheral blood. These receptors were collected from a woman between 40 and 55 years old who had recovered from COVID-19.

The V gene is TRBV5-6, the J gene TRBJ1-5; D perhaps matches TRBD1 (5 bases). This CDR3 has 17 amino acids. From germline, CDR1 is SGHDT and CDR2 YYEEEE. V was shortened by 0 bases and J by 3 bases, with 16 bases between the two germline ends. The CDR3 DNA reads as TGTGCCAGCAGCTTGGAGGGCCAGGGACTAGACAATCAGCCCCAGCATTTT. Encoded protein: CASSLEGQGLDNQPQHF.

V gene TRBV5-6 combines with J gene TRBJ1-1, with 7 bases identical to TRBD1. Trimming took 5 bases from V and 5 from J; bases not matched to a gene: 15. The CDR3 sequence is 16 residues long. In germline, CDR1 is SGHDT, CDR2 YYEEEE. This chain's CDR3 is CASRLFDREEYTEAFF. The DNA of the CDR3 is TGTGCCAGCAGACTTTTTGACAGGGAAGAATATACTGAAGCTTTCTTT.

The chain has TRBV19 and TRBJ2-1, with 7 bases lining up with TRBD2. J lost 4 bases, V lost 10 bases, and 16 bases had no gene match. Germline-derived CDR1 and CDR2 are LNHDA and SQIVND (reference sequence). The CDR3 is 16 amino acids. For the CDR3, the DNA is TGTGCCACTCAGGCCCGCGGGAGAGGTCCATACAATGAGCAGTTCTTC. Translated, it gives CATQARGRGPYNEQFF.

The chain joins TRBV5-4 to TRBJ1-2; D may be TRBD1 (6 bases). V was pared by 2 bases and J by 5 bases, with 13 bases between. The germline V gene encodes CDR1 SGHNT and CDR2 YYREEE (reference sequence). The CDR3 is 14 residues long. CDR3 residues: CASSLGQQIYGYTF. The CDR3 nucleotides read TGTGCCAGCAGCTTAGGACAGCAGATTTATGGCTACACCTTC.

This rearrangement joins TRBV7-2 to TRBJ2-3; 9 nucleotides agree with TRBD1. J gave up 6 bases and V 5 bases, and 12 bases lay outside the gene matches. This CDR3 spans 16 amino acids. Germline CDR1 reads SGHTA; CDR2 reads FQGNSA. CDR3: CASSTMGQGHGDTQYF. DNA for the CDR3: TGTGCCAGCAGCACCATGGGACAGGGTCATGGCGATACGCAGTATTTT.

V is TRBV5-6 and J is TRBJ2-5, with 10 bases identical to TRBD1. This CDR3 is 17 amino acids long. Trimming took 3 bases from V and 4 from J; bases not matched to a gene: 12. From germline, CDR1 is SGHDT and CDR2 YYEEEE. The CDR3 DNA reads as TGTGCCAGCAGCTCTAAATCCGACAGGGGGCTTGTAGAGACCCAGTACTTC. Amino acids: CASSSKSDRGLVETQYF. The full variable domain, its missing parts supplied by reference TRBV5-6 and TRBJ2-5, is DAGVTQSPTHLIKTRGQQVTLRCSPKSGHDTVSWYQQALGQGPQFIFQYYEEEERQRGNFPDRFSGHQFPNYSSELNVNALLLGDSALYLCASSSKSDRGLVETQYFGPGTRLLVL.

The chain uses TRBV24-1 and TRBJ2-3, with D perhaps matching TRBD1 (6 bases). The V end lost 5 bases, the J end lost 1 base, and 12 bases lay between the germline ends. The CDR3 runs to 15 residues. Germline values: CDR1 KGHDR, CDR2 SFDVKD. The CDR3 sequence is CATSVGGFGTDTQYF. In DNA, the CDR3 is TGTGCCACCAGTGTAGGGGGTTTTGGCACAGATACGCAGTATTTT.

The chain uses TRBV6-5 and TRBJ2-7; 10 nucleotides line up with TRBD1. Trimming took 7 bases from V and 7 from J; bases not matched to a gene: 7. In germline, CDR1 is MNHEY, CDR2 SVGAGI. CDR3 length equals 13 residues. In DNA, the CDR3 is TGTGCCAGCAATCCGACAGGGGGCTATGAGCAGTACTTC. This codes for CASNPTGGYEQYF.

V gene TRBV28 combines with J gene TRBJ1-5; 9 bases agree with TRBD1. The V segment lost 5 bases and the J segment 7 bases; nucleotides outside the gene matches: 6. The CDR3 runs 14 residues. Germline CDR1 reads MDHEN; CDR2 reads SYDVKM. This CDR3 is CASSPTGGGQPQHF. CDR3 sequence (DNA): TGTGCCAGCAGTCCTACAGGGGGCGGGCAGCCCCAGCATTTT.

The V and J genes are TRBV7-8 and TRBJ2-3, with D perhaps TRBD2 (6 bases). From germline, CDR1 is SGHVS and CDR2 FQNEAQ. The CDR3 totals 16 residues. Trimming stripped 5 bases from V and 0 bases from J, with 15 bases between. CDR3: CASSPLADASTDTQYF. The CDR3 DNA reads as TGTGCCAGCAGCCCGTTAGCGGACGCAAGCACAGATACGCAGTATTTT.

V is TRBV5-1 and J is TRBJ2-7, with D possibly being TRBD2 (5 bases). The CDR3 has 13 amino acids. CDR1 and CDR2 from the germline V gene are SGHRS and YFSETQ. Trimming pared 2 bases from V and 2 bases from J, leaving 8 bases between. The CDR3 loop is CASSLADPYEQYF. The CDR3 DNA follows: TGCGCCAGCAGCTTAGCGGACCCCTACGAGCAGTACTTC.

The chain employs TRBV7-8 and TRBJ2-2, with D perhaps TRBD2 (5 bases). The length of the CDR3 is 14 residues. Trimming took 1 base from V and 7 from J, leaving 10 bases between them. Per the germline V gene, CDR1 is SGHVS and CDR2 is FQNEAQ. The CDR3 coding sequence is TGTGCCAGCAGCTTAGGGCGGGTGATCGGGGAGCTGTTTTTT. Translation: CASSLGRVIGELFF.

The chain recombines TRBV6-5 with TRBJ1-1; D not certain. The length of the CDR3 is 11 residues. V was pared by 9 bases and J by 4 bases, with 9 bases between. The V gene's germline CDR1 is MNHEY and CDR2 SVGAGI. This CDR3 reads CASEEGTEAFF. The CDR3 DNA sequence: TGTGCCAGTGAGGAGGGCACTGAAGCTTTCTTT.

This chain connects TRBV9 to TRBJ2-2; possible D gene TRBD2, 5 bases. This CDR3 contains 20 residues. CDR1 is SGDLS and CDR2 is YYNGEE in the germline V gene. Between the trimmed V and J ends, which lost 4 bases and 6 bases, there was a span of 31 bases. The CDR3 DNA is TGTGCCAGCAGCCCCATCATTTCGGACTCCCGAGGCCACTTTGCCGGGGAGCTGTTTTTT. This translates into CASSPIISDSRGHFAGELFF.

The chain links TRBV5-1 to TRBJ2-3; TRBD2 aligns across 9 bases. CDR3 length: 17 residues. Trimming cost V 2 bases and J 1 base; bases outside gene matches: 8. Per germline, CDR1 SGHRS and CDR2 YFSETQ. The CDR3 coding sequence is TGCGCCAGCAGCTTTTCTAGCGGGAACGGCGGCACAGATACGCAGTATTTT. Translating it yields CASSFSSGNGGTDTQYF.

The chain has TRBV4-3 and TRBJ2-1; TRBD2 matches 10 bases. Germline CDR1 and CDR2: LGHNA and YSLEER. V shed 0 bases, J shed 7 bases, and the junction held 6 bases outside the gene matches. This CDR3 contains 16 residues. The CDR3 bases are TGCGCCAGCAGCCAAGATGCTAGCGGGAGCGGGAATGAGCAGTTCTTC. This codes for CASSQDASGSGNEQFF.

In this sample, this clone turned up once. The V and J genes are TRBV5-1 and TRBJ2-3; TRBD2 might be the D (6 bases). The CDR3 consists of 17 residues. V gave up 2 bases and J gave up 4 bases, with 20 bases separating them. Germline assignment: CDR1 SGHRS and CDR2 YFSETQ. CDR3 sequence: CASSFISTGLNPDTQYF. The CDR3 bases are TGCGCCAGCAGCTTCATCTCCACGGGACTGAACCCAGATACGCAGTATTTT.

The CDR3 sequence is CASSTGLASYNEQFF. The CDR3, as DNA: TGTGCCAGCAGCACAGGACTAGCATCCTACAATGAGCAGTTCTTC. The J gene is TRBJ2-1, the V gene TRBV5-4; 8 nucleotides agree with TRBD2. The CDR3 covers 15 residues. The junction had 4 bases not matched to a gene; V was cut back by 4 bases and J by 1 base. Germline CDR1 reads SGHNT; CDR2 reads YYREEE (reference sequence).

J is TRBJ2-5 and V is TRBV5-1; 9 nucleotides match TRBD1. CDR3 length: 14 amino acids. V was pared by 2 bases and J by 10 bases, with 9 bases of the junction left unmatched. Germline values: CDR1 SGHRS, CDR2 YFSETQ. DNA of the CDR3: TGCGCCAGCAGCTTACGGACAGGGGACGCCCGCCAGTACTTC. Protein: CASSLRTGDARQYF.

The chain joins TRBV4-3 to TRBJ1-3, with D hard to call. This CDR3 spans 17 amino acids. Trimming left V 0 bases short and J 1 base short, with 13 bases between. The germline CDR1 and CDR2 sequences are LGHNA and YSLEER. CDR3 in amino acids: CASSQDLGRFSGNTIYF. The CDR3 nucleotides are TGCGCCAGCAGCCAAGATCTGGGCAGGTTTTCTGGAAACACCATATATTTT.

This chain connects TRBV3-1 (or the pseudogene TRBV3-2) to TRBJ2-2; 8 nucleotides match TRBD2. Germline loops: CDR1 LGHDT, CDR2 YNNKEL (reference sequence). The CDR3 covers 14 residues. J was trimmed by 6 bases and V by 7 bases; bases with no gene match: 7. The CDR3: CASTETTSAGELFF. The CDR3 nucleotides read TGTGCCAGCACCGAAACGACTAGCGCCGGGGAGCTGTTTTTT.

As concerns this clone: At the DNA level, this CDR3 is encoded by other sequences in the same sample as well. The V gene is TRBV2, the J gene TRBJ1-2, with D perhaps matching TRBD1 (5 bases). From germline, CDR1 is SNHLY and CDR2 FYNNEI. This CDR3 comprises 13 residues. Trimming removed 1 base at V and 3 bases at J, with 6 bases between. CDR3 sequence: CASSEGRDYGYTF. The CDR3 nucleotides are TGTGCCAGCAGTGAAGGCAGGGACTATGGCTACACCTTC.

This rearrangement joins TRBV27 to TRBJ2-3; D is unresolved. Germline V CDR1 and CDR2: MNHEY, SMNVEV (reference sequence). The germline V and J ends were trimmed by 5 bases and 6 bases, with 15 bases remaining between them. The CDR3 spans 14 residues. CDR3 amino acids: CASSLRVWADTQYF. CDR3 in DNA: TGTGCCAGCAGTCTTCGAGTATGGGCCGATACGCAGTATTTT.

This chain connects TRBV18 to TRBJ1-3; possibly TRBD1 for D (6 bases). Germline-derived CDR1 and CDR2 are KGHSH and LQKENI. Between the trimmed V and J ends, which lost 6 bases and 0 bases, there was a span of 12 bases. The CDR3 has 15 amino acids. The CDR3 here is CASSYGQSSGNTIYF. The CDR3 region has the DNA TGTGCCAGCTCCTACGGACAGAGCTCTGGAAACACCATATATTTT. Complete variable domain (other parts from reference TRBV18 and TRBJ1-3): NAGVMQNPRHLVRRRGQEARLRCSPMKGHSHVYWYRQLPEEGLKFMVYLQKENIIDESGMPKERFSAEFPKEGPSILRIQQVVRGDSAAYFCASSYGQSSGNTIYFGEGSWLTVV.

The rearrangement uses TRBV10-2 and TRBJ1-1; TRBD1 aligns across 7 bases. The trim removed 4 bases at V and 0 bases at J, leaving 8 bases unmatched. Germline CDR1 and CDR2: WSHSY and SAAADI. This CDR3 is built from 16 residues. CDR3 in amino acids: CASSASQTGLNTEAFF. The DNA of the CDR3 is TGCGCCAGCAGTGCAAGCCAGACAGGGTTGAACACTGAAGCTTTCTTT.